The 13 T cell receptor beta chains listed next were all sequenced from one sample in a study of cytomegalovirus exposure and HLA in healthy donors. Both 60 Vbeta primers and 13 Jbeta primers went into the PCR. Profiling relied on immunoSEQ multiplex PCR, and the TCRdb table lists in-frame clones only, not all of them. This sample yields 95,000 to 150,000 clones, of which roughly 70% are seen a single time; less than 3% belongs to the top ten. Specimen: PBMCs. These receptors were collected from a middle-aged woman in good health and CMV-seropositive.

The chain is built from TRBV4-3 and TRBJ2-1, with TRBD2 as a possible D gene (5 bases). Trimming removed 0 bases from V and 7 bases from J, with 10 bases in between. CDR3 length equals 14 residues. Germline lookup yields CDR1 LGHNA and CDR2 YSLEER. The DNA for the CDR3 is TGCGCCAGCAGCCAAGATGAAGGGAGAAATGAGCAGTTCTTC. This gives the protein CASSQDEGRNEQFF.

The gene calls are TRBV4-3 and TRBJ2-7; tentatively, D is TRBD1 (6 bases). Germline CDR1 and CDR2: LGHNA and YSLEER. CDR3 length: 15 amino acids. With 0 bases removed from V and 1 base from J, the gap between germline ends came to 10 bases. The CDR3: CASSQDSRGSYEQYF. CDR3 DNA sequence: TGCGCCAGCAGCCAAGATTCTAGGGGGTCCTACGAGCAGTACTTC.

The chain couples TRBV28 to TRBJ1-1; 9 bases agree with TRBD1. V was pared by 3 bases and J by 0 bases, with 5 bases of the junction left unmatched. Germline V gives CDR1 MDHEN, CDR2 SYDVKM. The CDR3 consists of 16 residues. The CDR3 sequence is CASSFGTGYLNTEAFF. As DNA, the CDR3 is TGTGCCAGCAGTTTCGGGACAGGGTATTTGAACACTGAAGCTTTCTTT.

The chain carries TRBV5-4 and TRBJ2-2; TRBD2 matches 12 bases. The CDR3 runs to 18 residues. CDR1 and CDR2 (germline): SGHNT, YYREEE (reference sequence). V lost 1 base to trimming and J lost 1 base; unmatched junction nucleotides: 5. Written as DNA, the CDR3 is TGTGCCAGCAGCTTGAATCTAGCGGGGGGGCGGAACACCGGGGAGCTGTTTTTT. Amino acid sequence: CASSLNLAGGRNTGELFF.

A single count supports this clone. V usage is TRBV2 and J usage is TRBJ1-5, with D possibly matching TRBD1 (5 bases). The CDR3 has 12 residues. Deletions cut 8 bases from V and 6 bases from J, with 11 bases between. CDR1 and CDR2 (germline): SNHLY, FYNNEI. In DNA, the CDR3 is TGTGCCAGCGGGGGGTATGGTCAGCCCCAGCATTTT. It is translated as CASGGYGQPQHF.

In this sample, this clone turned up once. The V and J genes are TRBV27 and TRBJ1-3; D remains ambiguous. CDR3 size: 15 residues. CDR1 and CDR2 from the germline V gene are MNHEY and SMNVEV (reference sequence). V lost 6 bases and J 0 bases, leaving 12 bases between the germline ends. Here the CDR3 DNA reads TGTGCCAGCAGCCTTAGCGGGATCTCTGGAAACACCATATATTTT. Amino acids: CASSLSGISGNTIYF.

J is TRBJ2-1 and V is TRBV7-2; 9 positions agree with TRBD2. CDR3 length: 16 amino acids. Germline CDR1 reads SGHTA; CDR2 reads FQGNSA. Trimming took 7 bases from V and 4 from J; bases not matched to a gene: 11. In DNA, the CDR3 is TGTGCCAGCACTCTAAACCCGGGACTAGCTTACAATGAGCAGTTCTTC. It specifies CASTLNPGLAYNEQFF.

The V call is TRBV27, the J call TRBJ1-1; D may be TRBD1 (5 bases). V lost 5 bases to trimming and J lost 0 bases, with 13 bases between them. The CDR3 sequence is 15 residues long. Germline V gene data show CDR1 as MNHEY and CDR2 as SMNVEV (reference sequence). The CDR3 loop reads CASSMTVPMNTEAFF. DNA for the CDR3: TGTGCCAGCAGTATGACAGTGCCCATGAACACTGAAGCTTTCTTT.

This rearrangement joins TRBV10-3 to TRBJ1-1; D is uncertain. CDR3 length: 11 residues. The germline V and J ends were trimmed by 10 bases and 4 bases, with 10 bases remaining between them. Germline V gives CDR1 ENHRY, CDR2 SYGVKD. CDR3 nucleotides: TGTGCCACCAAAACTCTCACTGAAGCTTTCTTT. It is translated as CATKTLTEAFF.

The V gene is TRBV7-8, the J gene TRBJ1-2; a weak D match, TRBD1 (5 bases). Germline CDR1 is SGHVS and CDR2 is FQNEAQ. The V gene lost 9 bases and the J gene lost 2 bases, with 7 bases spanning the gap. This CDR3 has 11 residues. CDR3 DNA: TGTGCCAGTTCAGGGAACTATGGCTACACCTTC. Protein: CASSGNYGYTF.

CDR3 residues: CASSSSGSTDTQYF. In DNA, the CDR3 is TGTGCCAGCAGTAGTAGCGGGAGTACGGATACGCAGTATTTT. The chain carries TRBV25-1 and TRBJ2-3; 9 nucleotides line up with TRBD2. The V segment lost 5 bases and the J segment 6 bases; nucleotides outside the gene matches: 6. The CDR3 runs to 14 residues. Germline assignment: CDR1 MGHDK and CDR2 SYGVNS.

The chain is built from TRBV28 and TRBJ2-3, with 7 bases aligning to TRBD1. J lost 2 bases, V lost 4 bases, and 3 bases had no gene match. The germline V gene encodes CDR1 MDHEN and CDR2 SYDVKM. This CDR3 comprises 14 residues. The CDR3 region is CASSSTGLTDTQYF. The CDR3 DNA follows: TGTGCCAGCAGTTCGACAGGGCTCACAGATACGCAGTATTTT.

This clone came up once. The CDR3 loop is CASSVGQVTEAFF. The CDR3 DNA reads TGTGCCAGCAGCGTAGGTCAGGTCACTGAAGCTTTCTTT. This chain links TRBV9 with TRBJ1-1; D call uncertain. Between the trimmed V and J ends, which lost 0 bases and 4 bases, there was a span of 7 bases. Germline CDR1 reads SGDLS; CDR2 reads YYNGEE. The CDR3 has 13 residues.